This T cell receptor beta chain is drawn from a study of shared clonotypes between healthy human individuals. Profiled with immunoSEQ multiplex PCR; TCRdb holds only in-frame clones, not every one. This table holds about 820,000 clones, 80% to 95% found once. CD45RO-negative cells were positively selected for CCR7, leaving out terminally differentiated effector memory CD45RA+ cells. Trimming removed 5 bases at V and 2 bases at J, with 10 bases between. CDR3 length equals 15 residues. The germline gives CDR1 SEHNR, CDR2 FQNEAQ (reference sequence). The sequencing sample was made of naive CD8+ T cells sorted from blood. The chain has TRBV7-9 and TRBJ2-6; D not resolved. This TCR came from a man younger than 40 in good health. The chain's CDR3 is CASSPDFPGANVLTF. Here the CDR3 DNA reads TGTGCCAGCAGCCCCGACTTCCCTGGGGCCAACGTCCTGACTTTC.